Listed here are 31 T cell receptor beta chains from one sample, sequenced in a study of response to subunit inactivated influenza vaccine. TCRdb re-called the RT-PCR reads with MiXCR, one entry per CDR3 protein. The repertoire holds roughly 700,000 distinct CDR3 sequences, with approximately 15% as singletons. This material consisted of PBMCs from blood, taken approximately 15 days before vaccination. The receptors originated from a man aged 50-59 years who received an inactivated influenza vaccine.

In this sample, this clonotype turned up a few times. V is TRBV11-1 and J is TRBJ2-1; 7 bases agree with TRBD2. Losses at the gene ends were 5 bases for V and 7 bases for J; bases not matched to a gene: 8. The germline V gene encodes CDR1 SGHAT and CDR2 FQDESV (reference sequence). The CDR3 contains 14 residues. The CDR3 sequence is CASSLVGGWNEQFF. The DNA of the CDR3 is TGTGCCAGCAGCCTCGTCGGGGGGTGGAATGAGCAGTTCTTC.

The sample holds a few counts of this clonotype. V and J are TRBV11-3 and TRBJ2-1; 16 positions match TRBD2. Germline V gene sequence: CDR1 SGHNT, CDR2 YENEEA. V shed 1 base and J 5 bases; nucleotides not matched to a gene: 2. There are 17 residues in the CDR3. The CDR3 protein is CASSLGGLAGGNNEQFF. CDR3 nucleotides: TGTGCCAGCAGCTTAGGGGGACTAGCGGGAGGGAACAATGAGCAGTTCTTC. The whole variable domain, filled in from reference TRBV11-3 and TRBJ2-1, reads EAGVVQSPRYKIIEKKQPVAFWCNPISGHNTLYWYLQNLGQGPELLIRYENEEAVDDSQLPKDRFSAERLKGVDSTLKIQPAELGDSAVYLCASSLGGLAGGNNEQFFGPGTRLTVL.

The DNA of the CDR3 is TGCAGTGCTTCTAAGGACAGCTCGAGAATGGCTTTCTTT. Its protein is CSASKDSSRMAFF. The chain recombines TRBV20-1 with TRBJ1-1; possibly TRBD1 for D (6 bases). V was clipped by 5 bases and J by 11 bases, with 21 bases between them. CDR1 and CDR2 (germline): DFQATT, SNEGSKA (reference sequence). CDR3 length: 13 amino acids.

CDR3 sequence: CSAGRSGRANNEQFF. DNA of the CDR3: TGCAGTGCTGGACGAAGCGGGAGGGCCAACAATGAGCAGTTCTTC. This chain links TRBV20-1 with TRBJ2-1; 10 positions agree with TRBD2. Looked up from germline, CDR1 is DFQATT and CDR2 is SNEGSKA (reference sequence). Germline trimming cut 5 bases from V and 5 bases from J; bases unmatched to any gene: 9. This CDR3 contains 15 residues.

Many counts were recorded for this clonotype. CDR3 residues: CASSLPANTGELFF. The CDR3 nucleotides read TGCGCCAGCAGCTTGCCCGCGAACACCGGGGAGCTGTTTTTT. The chain has TRBV5-1 and TRBJ2-2; no reliable D call. V lost 1 base and J 0 bases, leaving 4 bases between the germline ends. Germline assignment: CDR1 SGHRS and CDR2 YFSETQ. This CDR3 is built from 14 residues.

This clonotype was seen only a few times. The chain links TRBV20-1 to TRBJ1-6; D may be TRBD1 (5 bases). The CDR3 has 16 residues. V gave up 6 bases and J gave up 8 bases, with 23 bases separating them. Germline assignment: CDR1 DFQATT and CDR2 SNEGSKA (reference sequence). The CDR3 bases are TGCAGTGCGAGCTTCGTAGCCGGGACGACTTATTCACCCCTCCACTTT. Translated, it gives CSASFVAGTTYSPLHF.

This clonotype has more than one count but fewer than ten. The chain employs TRBV5-1 and TRBJ2-3; D call uncertain. The V and J ends lost 3 bases and 0 bases respectively, with 14 bases between them. Germline V gives CDR1 SGHRS, CDR2 YFSETQ. The CDR3 has 16 residues. CDR3 residues: CASSSQDSPSTDTQYF. The DNA for the CDR3 is TGCGCCAGCAGCTCCCAAGATTCCCCGAGCACAGATACGCAGTATTTT.

This clonotype has ten or more counts. The rearrangement joins TRBV3-1 to TRBJ1-2; 10 bases align to TRBD1. This CDR3 is 14 amino acids long. The J segment lost 8 bases and the V segment lost 5 bases, leaving 8 bases of the junction unmatched. Germline CDR1 is LGHDT and CDR2 is YNNKEL (reference sequence). CDR3 region: CASSSRQGALGYTF. The DNA of the CDR3 is TGTGCCAGCAGCTCAAGACAGGGGGCCCTAGGCTACACCTTC.

The gene calls are TRBV7-2 and TRBJ1-2; D not resolved. Trimming pared 2 bases from V and 6 bases from J, leaving 7 bases between. This CDR3 spans 12 amino acids. Germline CDR1 is SGHTA and CDR2 is FQGNSA. The CDR3 coding sequence is TGTGCCAGCAGCTTACTGGGGAATGGCTACACCTTC. As protein: CASSLLGNGYTF.

V gene TRBV29-1 combines with J gene TRBJ2-5; TRBD1 aligns across 8 bases. The CDR3 totals 14 residues. Germline trimming cut 6 bases from V and 2 bases from J; bases unmatched to any gene: 8. The germline CDR1 and CDR2 sequences are SQVTM and ANQGSEA. The CDR3 here is CSVTRTGQQETQYF. CDR3 nucleotide sequence: TGCAGCGTCACCCGGACAGGGCAACAAGAGACCCAGTACTTC.

The chain links TRBV6-2 or TRBV6-3 to TRBJ2-7; tentative D call: TRBD1 (6 bases). The CDR3 runs to 14 residues. V shed 6 bases and J shed 0 bases, with 12 bases lying between them. Germline V gives CDR1 MNHEY, CDR2 SVGEGT. CDR3 nucleotide sequence: TGTGCCAGCAGAAACGGACAGTCCTCCTACGAGCAGTACTTC. Its translation: CASRNGQSSYEQYF.

The CDR3 here is CASSWGQGSRAYGYTF. CDR3 coding DNA: TGCGCCAGCAGCTGGGGACAGGGGAGCAGGGCCTATGGCTACACCTTC. V usage is TRBV5-1 and J usage is TRBJ1-2; TRBD1 aligns across 10 bases. CDR1 is SGHRS and CDR2 is YFSETQ in the germline V gene. The CDR3 loop spans 16 amino acids. V lost 3 bases, J lost 4 bases, and 9 bases stayed unmatched.

CDR3 sequence (DNA): TGTGCCAGCAGCCCCCAACTAGGGCAGGAAGGTTGGGATGAGCAGTTCTTC. It codes for CASSPQLGQEGWDEQFF. V usage is TRBV7-9 and J usage is TRBJ2-1, with D perhaps TRBD2 (5 bases). The CDR3 has 17 amino acids. Germline CDR1 SEHNR, CDR2 FQNEAQ (reference sequence). V lost 5 bases, J lost 8 bases, and 25 bases lay in between.

This clonotype has more than one count but fewer than ten. The CDR3 nucleotides read TGCGCCAGCAGCTTGGTAAGCGGACAGGGGATCACAGATACGCAGTATTTT. Protein: CASSLVSGQGITDTQYF. The gene calls are TRBV5-1 and TRBJ2-3; 9 bases line up with TRBD1. Germline CDR1 is SGHRS and CDR2 is YFSETQ. The CDR3 covers 17 residues. Unmatched junction bases numbered 7, after V lost 0 bases and J lost 2 bases.

This clonotype was counted at least ten times. V gene TRBV11-2 combines with J gene TRBJ2-7; TRBD2 matches at 9 bases. The J segment lost 6 bases and the V segment lost 5 bases, leaving 8 bases of the junction unmatched. The CDR3 consists of 14 residues. The germline gives CDR1 SGHAT, CDR2 FQNNGV. CDR3 sequence: CASSPISGSGEQYF. CDR3 sequence (DNA): TGTGCCAGCAGCCCCATTAGCGGGAGCGGCGAGCAGTACTTC.

This clonotype was observed many times. In nucleotides, the CDR3 is TGTGCCAGCAGCTTCCTAGCGGGGGGTAACTACAATGAGCAGTTCTTC. It codes for CASSFLAGGNYNEQFF. This chain uses TRBV11-2 with TRBJ2-1; 11 positions match TRBD2. The CDR3 has 16 amino acids. Germline-derived CDR1 and CDR2 are SGHAT and FQNNGV. V lost 3 bases to trimming and J lost 3 bases; unmatched junction nucleotides: 4.

This clonotype was observed a handful of times. Here the CDR3 DNA reads TGCAGTGCTAGATGGGGTCCCGGCAATCAGCCCCAGCATTTT. The encoded protein is CSARWGPGNQPQHF. The V gene is TRBV20-1, the J gene TRBJ1-5, with D uncertain. The CDR3 has 14 residues. Germline values: CDR1 DFQATT, CDR2 SNEGSKA (reference sequence). V was clipped by 2 bases and J by 2 bases, with 10 bases between them.

This clonotype was counted only a few times. The rearrangement joins TRBV10-3 to TRBJ2-4, with TRBD2 as a possible D gene (6 bases). V lost 0 bases to trimming and J lost 0 bases, with 9 bases between them. The CDR3 spans 16 residues. In germline, CDR1 is ENHRY, CDR2 SYGVKD. The CDR3 region is CAISESGTLAKNIQYF. The CDR3 coding sequence is TGTGCCATCAGTGAGTCGGGGACTTTAGCCAAAAACATTCAGTACTTC.

This chain joins TRBV5-8 and TRBJ1-6; D is undetermined. Trimming pared 1 base from V and 7 bases from J, leaving 15 bases between. Germline CDR1 is SGHTS and CDR2 is YDEGEE. The CDR3 covers 16 residues. In DNA form, the CDR3 reads TGTGCCAGCAGCTTGTTTTTGGGATCCCGGAATTCACCCCTCCACTTT. It yields the protein CASSLFLGSRNSPLHF.

This clonotype was observed at least ten times. V gene TRBV12-3 or TRBV12-4 combines with J gene TRBJ2-7, with 8 bases aligning to TRBD1. V trimming: 7 bases; J trimming: 3 bases; junction bases outside the gene matches: 5. This CDR3 has 13 amino acids. CDR3: CASTWTGNYEQYF. As DNA, the CDR3 is TGTGCCAGCACCTGGACAGGGAACTACGAGCAGTACTTC.

The J gene is TRBJ1-5, the V gene TRBV4-1; no firm D call. Per the germline V gene, CDR1 is MGHRA and CDR2 is YSYEKL. V lost 3 bases and J lost 6, with 12 bases in between. The CDR3 length is 14 residues. CDR3 nucleotide sequence: TGCGCCAGCAGCCAGTTGGTCGGGAGTCAGCCCCAGCATTTT. It specifies CASSQLVGSQPQHF.

This clonotype has a count of ten or more. J is TRBJ2-3 and V is TRBV9, with 9 bases lining up with TRBD1. CDR1 is SGDLS and CDR2 is YYNGEE in the germline V gene. CDR3 length equals 16 residues. The ends lost 3 bases at V and 2 bases at J; junction bases unmatched: 7. This CDR3 is CASSERTGANTDTQYF. CDR3 sequence (DNA): TGTGCCAGCAGCGAAAGGACAGGGGCGAACACAGATACGCAGTATTTT.

The rearrangement uses TRBV6-6 and TRBJ2-2; D is unresolved. CDR1 and CDR2 (germline): MNHNY, SVGAGI (reference sequence). There are 13 residues in the CDR3. V dropped 2 bases and J dropped 7 bases, with 8 bases sitting between them. This CDR3 is CASSYVGGGELFF. The CDR3 DNA sequence: TGTGCCAGCAGTTACGTTGGCGGCGGGGAGCTGTTTTTT.

This clonotype has more than one count but fewer than ten. This chain links TRBV28 with TRBJ2-5; 9 bases align to TRBD1. With 4 bases clipped from V and 5 bases from J, the junction kept 8 bases outside the gene matches. Germline V gene sequence: CDR1 MDHEN, CDR2 SYDVKM. The CDR3 length is 15 residues. Here the CDR3 reads CASSSLTGGVETQYF. CDR3 nucleotides: TGTGCCAGCAGTTCCTTGACAGGGGGGGTCGAGACCCAGTACTTC.

This clonotype has a count of ten or more. The chain combines TRBV5-1 with TRBJ2-5; possible D gene TRBD2, 7 bases. Germline CDR1 SGHRS, CDR2 YFSETQ. Trimming shortened V by 2 bases and J by 1 base, and 12 bases separated the two germline ends. The CDR3 covers 15 residues. CDR3 coding DNA: TGCGCCAGCAGCTTTTGGCGGGGGCTCCAAGAGACCCAGTACTTC. It codes for CASSFWRGLQETQYF.

This clonotype was detected only a few times. The chain uses TRBV7-2 and TRBJ2-7; D gene ambiguous. V dropped 5 bases and J dropped 3 bases, with 14 bases sitting between them. The V gene's germline CDR1 is SGHTA and CDR2 FQGNSA. This CDR3 comprises 14 residues. CDR3 amino acids: CASSIHKLGYEQYF. Here the CDR3 DNA reads TGTGCCAGCAGCATACATAAATTAGGCTACGAGCAGTACTTC. The full variable domain, in which reference TRBV7-2 and TRBJ2-7 provide the parts outside the CDR3, is GAGVSQSPSNKVTEKGKDVELRCDPISGHTALYWYRQSLGQGLEFLIYFQGNSAPDKSGLPSDRFSAERTGGSVSTLTIQRTQQEDSAVYLCASSIHKLGYEQYFGPGTRLTVT.

A few counts support this clonotype. The gene calls are TRBV20-1 and TRBJ1-1; D unclear. In germline, CDR1 is DFQATT, CDR2 SNEGSKA (reference sequence). V dropped 1 base and J dropped 1 base, with 7 bases sitting between them. This CDR3 contains 13 residues. The CDR3 coding sequence is TGCAGTGCTAGAGCCCGGGCGAACACTGAAGCTTTCTTT. It yields the protein CSARARANTEAFF.

In this sample, this clonotype turned up many times. The V and J genes are TRBV7-2 and TRBJ2-1, with 8 bases identical to TRBD2. V shed 1 base and J 5 bases; nucleotides not matched to a gene: 7. This CDR3 spans 16 amino acids. CDR1 SGHTA and CDR2 FQGNSA come from the germline V gene. The DNA for the CDR3 is TGTGCCAGCAGCTTAGTCGGCGGGAGGACCAACAATGAGCAGTTCTTC. It specifies CASSLVGGRTNNEQFF.

The rearrangement uses TRBV6-2 or TRBV6-3 and TRBJ1-1; D may be TRBD1 (6 bases). Per germline, CDR1 MNHEY and CDR2 SVGEGT. This CDR3 comprises 15 residues. Trimming left V 5 bases short and J 0 bases short, with 13 bases between. The CDR3 reads CASSLRGLLNTEAFF. Here the CDR3 DNA reads TGTGCCAGCAGTCTCAGGGGACTTTTGAACACTGAAGCTTTCTTT.

This clonotype was counted between two and nine times. The V call is TRBV20-1, the J call TRBJ1-5, with D possibly being TRBD1 (5 bases). CDR3 length equals 14 residues. The V gene's germline CDR1 is DFQATT and CDR2 SNEGSKA (reference sequence). Trimming removed 4 bases at V and 0 bases at J, with 10 bases between. CDR3 in amino acids: CSATVGGSNQPQHF. The CDR3 nucleotides are TGCAGTGCTACGGTCGGGGGTAGCAATCAGCCCCAGCATTTT.

The chain employs TRBV12-3 or TRBV12-4 and TRBJ1-2; D remains unclear. Between the trimmed V and J ends, which lost 3 bases and 6 bases, there was a span of 14 bases. The length of the CDR3 is 14 residues. Here the CDR3 reads CASSFSIGGDGYTF. In nucleotides, the CDR3 is TGTGCCAGCAGTTTCAGTATTGGTGGGGATGGCTACACCTTC.